The 21 T cell receptor beta chains below come from one sample, sequenced in a study of technical replicates of blood from several donors. Clones were read by immunoSEQ multiplex PCR, and TCRdb kept only the in-frame ones, dropping some. Found here are 80,000 or so clones, approximately 94% of them singletons; the top ten hold about 0.37%. What was sequenced was T cells isolated from PBMCs. These receptors originate from a human donor in good health.

This clone occurred a few times. This chain uses TRBV19 with TRBJ1-1, with D unclear. This CDR3 has 12 amino acids. The ends were cut back, 5 bases at V and 4 bases at J, with 8 bases in the middle. Per germline, CDR1 LNHDA and CDR2 SQIVND (reference sequence). The CDR3 sequence: CASSPPSTEAFF. The DNA of the CDR3 is TGTGCCAGTAGTCCCCCTAGCACTGAAGCTTTCTTT.

The J gene is TRBJ2-2, the V gene TRBV7-3, with 8 bases fitting TRBD1. In germline, CDR1 is SGHTA, CDR2 FQGTGA. V gave up 4 bases and J gave up 3 bases; unmatched junction bases: 7. The CDR3 has 16 residues. The CDR3: CASSWAGTGDTGELFF. The DNA of the CDR3 is TGTGCCAGCAGCTGGGCCGGGACAGGAGACACCGGGGAGCTGTTTTTT.

The chain is built from TRBV6-6 and TRBJ2-7; 12 bases fit TRBD1. This CDR3 has 14 residues. Losses at the gene ends were 5 bases for V and 4 bases for J; bases not matched to a gene: 3. Germline V gene lookup returns CDR1 MNHNY and CDR2 SVGAGI (reference sequence). The CDR3 DNA is TGTGCCAGCAGTGAGGGACAGGGGGCATACGAGCAGTACTTC. This codes for CASSEGQGAYEQYF.

This sequence joins TRBV11-2 and TRBJ2-7, with D perhaps matching TRBD2 (5 bases). Per germline, CDR1 SGHAT and CDR2 FQNNGV. This CDR3 contains 12 residues. V lost 4 bases to trimming and J lost 6 bases, with 10 bases between them. The CDR3 loop reads CASSSAGGEQYF. CDR3 nucleotides: TGTGCCAGCAGCTCCGCGGGCGGCGAGCAGTACTTC.

This rearrangement joins TRBV4-3 to TRBJ2-7; 7 bases map to TRBD1. Germline V CDR1 and CDR2: LGHNA, YSLEER. CDR3 length: 15 residues. After removal of 0 bases from V and 3 bases from J, the junction contained 5 bases not matched to a gene. The CDR3 spells CASSQELGQNYEQYF. The CDR3 bases are TGCGCCAGCAGCCAAGAGCTGGGACAGAACTACGAGCAGTACTTC.

This clone showed up just once. The chain links TRBV9 to TRBJ2-7; TRBD2 matches 7 bases. The CDR3 sequence is 16 residues long. Trimming took 3 bases from V and 6 from J; bases not matched to a gene: 15. Per germline, CDR1 SGDLS and CDR2 YYNGEE. The CDR3 region is CASSELVGGSASEQYF. DNA for the CDR3: TGTGCCAGCAGCGAACTAGTAGGCGGGAGCGCGAGCGAGCAGTACTTC.

The chain uses TRBV28 and TRBJ1-4, with 11 bases lining up with TRBD1. This CDR3 comprises 15 residues. The germline CDR1 and CDR2 sequences are MDHEN and SYDVKM. The J segment lost 8 bases and the V segment lost 6 bases, leaving 8 bases of the junction unmatched. CDR3 nucleotides: TGTGCCAGCAGCCACTCGGGACAGGGGGACGAAAAACTGTTTTTT. Protein sequence: CASSHSGQGDEKLFF.

This sequence joins TRBV27 and TRBJ1-2; no firm D call. V lost 2 bases, J lost 2 bases, and 6 bases lay in between. Looked up from germline, CDR1 is MNHEY and CDR2 is SMNVEV (reference sequence). The CDR3 is 13 residues long. The CDR3, as DNA: TGTGCCAGCAGTTTAGAGAGGAACTATGGCTACACCTTC. Its translation is CASSLERNYGYTF.

The rearrangement uses TRBV30 and TRBJ2-4; tentative D call: TRBD1 (6 bases). The CDR3 runs 12 residues. CDR1 and CDR2 (germline): GTSNPN, SVGIG (reference sequence). Trimming removed 0 bases at V and 6 bases at J, with 6 bases between. The CDR3 here is CAWSVQGNIQYF. CDR3 nucleotide sequence: TGTGCCTGGAGTGTACAGGGAAACATTCAGTACTTC.

J is TRBJ1-5 and V is TRBV7-2; unclear D gene. The germline CDR1 and CDR2 sequences are SGHTA and FQGNSA. V was cut by 1 base and J by 6 bases, with 13 bases left in between. The CDR3 loop spans 15 amino acids. The CDR3 protein is CASSLDGEISQPQHF. The CDR3 bases are TGTGCCAGCAGCTTAGATGGGGAGATCTCTCAGCCCCAGCATTTT. The whole variable domain, filled in from reference TRBV7-2 and TRBJ1-5, reads GAGVSQSPSNKVTEKGKDVELRCDPISGHTALYWYRQSLGQGLEFLIYFQGNSAPDKSGLPSDRFSAERTGGSVSTLTIQRTQQEDSAVYLCASSLDGEISQPQHFGDGTRLSIL.

This chain uses TRBV6-1 with TRBJ1-4; D not certain. V dropped 4 bases and J dropped 11 bases, with 14 bases sitting between them. The CDR3 is 13 residues long. Germline CDR1 reads MNHNS; CDR2 reads SASEGT. CDR3 residues: CASSVLQQQKLFF. The CDR3 region has the DNA TGTGCCAGCAGTGTCTTACAGCAACAGAAACTGTTTTTT.

The chain recombines TRBV6-1 with TRBJ1-1; tentatively, D is TRBD1 (5 bases). This CDR3 has 12 residues. Trimming took off 8 bases at V and 5 bases at J, with 12 bases between the two ends. Germline V lookup: CDR1 MNHNS, CDR2 SASEGT. CDR3 loop: CASPQGLTEAFF. The CDR3 DNA follows: TGTGCCAGCCCGCAGGGTCTGACTGAAGCTTTCTTT.

The chain couples TRBV11-3 to TRBJ2-3; 7 nucleotides align to TRBD2. With 1 base clipped from V and 3 bases from J, the junction kept 7 bases outside the gene matches. Germline V lookup: CDR1 SGHNT, CDR2 YENEEA. The length of the CDR3 is 16 residues. CDR3 region: CASSLGASGMTDTQYF. CDR3 in DNA: TGTGCCAGCAGCTTAGGGGCCAGCGGGATGACAGATACGCAGTATTTT.

V gene TRBV28 combines with J gene TRBJ2-5; 9 bases fit TRBD1. The CDR3 spans 15 residues. Germline V gene data show CDR1 as MDHEN and CDR2 as SYDVKM. With V trimmed by 5 bases and J by 5 bases, 9 bases remained unmatched. The CDR3 sequence: CASSILTGGSETQYF. In DNA, the CDR3 is TGTGCCAGCAGTATCCTAACAGGGGGCAGTGAGACCCAGTACTTC.

This clone was recorded only once. This chain links TRBV18 with TRBJ2-3, with TRBD2 matching 13 bases. V lost 3 bases, J lost 4 bases, and 7 bases stayed unmatched. The CDR3 extends over 17 amino acids. Germline loops: CDR1 KGHSH, CDR2 LQKENI. The CDR3, as DNA: TGTGCCAGCTCACCCGGACTAGCGGGAGAGAAGGCAGATACGCAGTATTTT. Its translation: CASSPGLAGEKADTQYF.

This clone was observed many times. The genes are TRBV30 and TRBJ2-4, with D unclear. Trimming pared 0 bases from V and 0 bases from J, leaving 6 bases between. Looked up from germline, CDR1 is GTSNPN and CDR2 is SVGIG (reference sequence). The CDR3 contains 14 residues. CDR3 sequence (DNA): TGTGCCTGGAGTGTTACTCTAGCCAAAAACATTCAGTACTTC. This gives the protein CAWSVTLAKNIQYF.

This rearrangement joins TRBV29-1 to TRBJ2-2; 7 bases fit TRBD2. CDR1 SQVTM and CDR2 ANQGSEA come from the germline V gene. The junction had 8 bases not matched to a gene; V was cut back by 0 bases and J by 7 bases. There are 15 residues in the CDR3. In nucleotides, the CDR3 is TGCAGCGTTGAAGAAAACGGGGAGGGATACGGGGAGCTGTTTTTT. Its protein product is CSVEENGEGYGELFF.

This chain connects TRBV9 to TRBJ1-4, with a tentative D call TRBD1 (6 bases). V dropped 3 bases and J dropped 6 bases, with 9 bases sitting between them. This CDR3 is built from 13 residues. Germline CDR1 is SGDLS and CDR2 is YYNGEE. This CDR3 is CASSGTAYEKLFF. For the CDR3, the DNA is TGTGCCAGCAGCGGGACAGCCTATGAAAAACTGTTTTTT.

The chain recombines TRBV5-4 with TRBJ1-3; 7 bases align to TRBD1. The CDR3 spans 15 residues. Germline lookup yields CDR1 SGHNT and CDR2 YYREEE (reference sequence). V shed 9 bases and J 4 bases; nucleotides not matched to a gene: 13. The CDR3 region is CATTPDRAVGNTIYF. CDR3 nucleotides: TGTGCCACCACGCCAGACAGGGCGGTCGGAAACACCATATATTTT.

The rearrangement links TRBV7-2 to TRBJ2-7, with 9 bases aligning to TRBD2. The CDR3 length is 16 residues. In germline, CDR1 is SGHTA, CDR2 FQGNSA. Germline trimming cut 3 bases from V and 1 base from J; bases unmatched to any gene: 7. In nucleotides, the CDR3 is TGTGCCAGCAGCTTCCAGGGCGGGAGGGCTTCCTACGAGCAGTACTTC. It specifies CASSFQGGRASYEQYF.

The genes are TRBV4-2 and TRBJ2-7; 8 bases agree with TRBD2. Germline loops: CDR1 LGHNA, CDR2 YNFKEQ. The CDR3 loop spans 15 amino acids. J was trimmed by 2 bases and V by 4 bases; bases with no gene match: 7. The chain's CDR3 is CASSPRIAGTYEQYF. In DNA form, the CDR3 reads TGTGCCAGCAGCCCGCGTATAGCGGGGACCTACGAGCAGTACTTC.